One TCR beta chain is described in this entry. These data originate in a study of shared clonotypes between healthy human individuals. Trimming stripped 8 bases from V and 6 bases from J, with 19 bases between. This CDR3 contains 14 residues. In germline, CDR1 is MNHEY, CDR2 SMNVEV (reference sequence). The protocol was immunoSEQ multiplex PCR, while the TCRdb copy is restricted to in-frame clones and leaves out a portion. Here the sample spans hundreds of thousands of clones, 74% being singletons. Sequencing input: memory CD4+ T cells sorted from blood. Subset specified: CD45RA-negative fraction. This TCR came from a woman under 40 in good health. The chain recombines TRBV27 with TRBJ2-5; a weak D match, TRBD2 (6 bases). CDR3 in DNA: TGTGCCAGCCGAGACTCCATGGGGGGAAAGACCCAGTACTTC. Translated: CASRDSMGGKTQYF.